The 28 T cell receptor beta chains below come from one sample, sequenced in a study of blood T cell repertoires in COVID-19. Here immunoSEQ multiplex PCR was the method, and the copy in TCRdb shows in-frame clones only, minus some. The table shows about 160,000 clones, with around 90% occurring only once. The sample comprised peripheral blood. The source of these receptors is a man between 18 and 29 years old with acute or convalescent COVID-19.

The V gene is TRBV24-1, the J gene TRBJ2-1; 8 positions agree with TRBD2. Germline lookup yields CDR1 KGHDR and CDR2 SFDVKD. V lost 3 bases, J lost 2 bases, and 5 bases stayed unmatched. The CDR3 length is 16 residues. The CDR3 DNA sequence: TGTGCCACCAGTGATGCCAGCGGGAGTACCTACAATGAGCAGTTCTTC. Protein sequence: CATSDASGSTYNEQFF.

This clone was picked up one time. The CDR3 reads CASSSQGAVNEKLFF. For the CDR3, the DNA is TGCGCCAGCAGCTCACAGGGGGCTGTGAATGAAAAACTGTTTTTT. This rearrangement joins TRBV5-1 to TRBJ1-4; 9 bases map to TRBD1. Per the germline V gene, CDR1 is SGHRS and CDR2 is YFSETQ. The CDR3 spans 15 residues. The V and J ends lost 3 bases and 5 bases, in that order; junction bases with no gene match: 5. The variable domain in full, completed from reference TRBV5-1 and TRBJ1-4, reads KAGVTQTPRYLIKTRGQQVTLSCSPISGHRSVSWYQQTPGQGLQFLFEYFSETQRNKGNFPGRFSGRQFSNSRSEMNVSTLELGDSALYLCASSSQGAVNEKLFFGSGTQLSVL.

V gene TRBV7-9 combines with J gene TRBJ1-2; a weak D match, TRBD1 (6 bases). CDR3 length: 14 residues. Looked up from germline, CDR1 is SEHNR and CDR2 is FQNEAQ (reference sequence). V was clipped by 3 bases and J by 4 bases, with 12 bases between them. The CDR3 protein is CASSLGRGSYGYTF. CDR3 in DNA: TGTGCCAGCAGCTTGGGGAGGGGGAGCTATGGCTACACCTTC.

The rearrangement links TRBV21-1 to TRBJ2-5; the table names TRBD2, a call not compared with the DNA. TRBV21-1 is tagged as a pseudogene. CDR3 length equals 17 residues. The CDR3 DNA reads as TGTGCCAGCAGCAAAGGGCGTAGACTAGTGACGGTCGAGACCCAGTACTTC. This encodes CASSKGRRLVTVETQYF.

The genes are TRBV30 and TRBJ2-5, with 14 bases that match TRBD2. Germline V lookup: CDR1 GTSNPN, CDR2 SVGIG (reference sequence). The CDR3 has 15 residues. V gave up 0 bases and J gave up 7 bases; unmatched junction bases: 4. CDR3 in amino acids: CAWSVGLAGVGTQYF. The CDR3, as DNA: TGTGCCTGGAGTGTGGGACTAGCGGGAGTGGGGACCCAGTACTTC. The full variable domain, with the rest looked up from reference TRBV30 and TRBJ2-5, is SQTIHQWPATLVQPVGSPLSLECTVEGTSNPNLYWYRQAAGRGLQLLFYSVGIGQISSEVPQNLSASRPQDRQFILSSKKLLLSDSGFYLCAWSVGLAGVGTQYFGPGTRLLVL.

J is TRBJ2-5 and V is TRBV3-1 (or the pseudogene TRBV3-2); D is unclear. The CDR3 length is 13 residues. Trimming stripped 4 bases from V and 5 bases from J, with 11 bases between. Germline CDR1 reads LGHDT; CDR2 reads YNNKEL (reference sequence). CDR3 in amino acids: CASSPQNGETQYF. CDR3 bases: TGTGCCAGCAGCCCTCAGAACGGGGAGACCCAGTACTTC.

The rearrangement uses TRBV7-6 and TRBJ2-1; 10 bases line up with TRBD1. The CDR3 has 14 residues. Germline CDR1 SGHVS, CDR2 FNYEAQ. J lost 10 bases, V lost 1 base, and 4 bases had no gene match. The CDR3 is CASSLDDRGREQFF. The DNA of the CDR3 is TGTGCCAGCAGCTTAGACGACAGGGGGCGCGAGCAGTTCTTC.

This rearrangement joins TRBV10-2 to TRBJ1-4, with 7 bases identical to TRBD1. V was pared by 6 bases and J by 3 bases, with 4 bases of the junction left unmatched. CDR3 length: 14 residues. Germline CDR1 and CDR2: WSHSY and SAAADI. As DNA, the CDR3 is TGCGCCAGCAGATGGGGGACAGCTAATGAAAAACTGTTTTTT. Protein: CASRWGTANEKLFF.

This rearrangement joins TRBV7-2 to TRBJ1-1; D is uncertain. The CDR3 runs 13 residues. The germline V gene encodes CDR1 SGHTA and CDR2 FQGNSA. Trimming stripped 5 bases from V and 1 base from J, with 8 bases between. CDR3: CASSPPGNTEAFF. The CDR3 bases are TGTGCCAGCAGCCCCCCGGGGAACACTGAAGCTTTCTTT.

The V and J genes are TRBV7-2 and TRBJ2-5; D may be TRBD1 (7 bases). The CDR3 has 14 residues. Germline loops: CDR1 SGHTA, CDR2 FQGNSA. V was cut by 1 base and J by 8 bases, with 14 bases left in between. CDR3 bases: TGTGCCAGCAGCTTAGGACGACAGGGAGGAACCCAGTACTTC. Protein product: CASSLGRQGGTQYF.

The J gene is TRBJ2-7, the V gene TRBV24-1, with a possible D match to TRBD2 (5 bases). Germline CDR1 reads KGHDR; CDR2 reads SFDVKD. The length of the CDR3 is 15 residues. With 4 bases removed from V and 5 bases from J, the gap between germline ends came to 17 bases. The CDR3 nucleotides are TGTGCCACCAGTGACCCCGCCACGCCTAGCCACGAGCAGTACTTC. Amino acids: CATSDPATPSHEQYF.

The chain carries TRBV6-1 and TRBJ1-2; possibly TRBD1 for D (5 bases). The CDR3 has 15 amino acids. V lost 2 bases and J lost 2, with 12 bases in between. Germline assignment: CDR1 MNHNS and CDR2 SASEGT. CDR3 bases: TGTGCCAGCAGTGAAATGGGGAGGGGAAACTATGGCTACACCTTC. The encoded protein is CASSEMGRGNYGYTF.

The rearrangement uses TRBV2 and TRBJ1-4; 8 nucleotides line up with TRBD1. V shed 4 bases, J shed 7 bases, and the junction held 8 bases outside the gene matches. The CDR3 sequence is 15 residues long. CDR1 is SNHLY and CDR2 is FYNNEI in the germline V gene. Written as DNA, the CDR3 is TGTGCCAGCAGTGCTTACAGGGGGAAGAGTGAAAAACTGTTTTTT. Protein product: CASSAYRGKSEKLFF.

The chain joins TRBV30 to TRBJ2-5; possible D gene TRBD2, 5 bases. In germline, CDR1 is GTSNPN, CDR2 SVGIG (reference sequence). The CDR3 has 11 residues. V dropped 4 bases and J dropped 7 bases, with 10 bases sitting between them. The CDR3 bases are TGTGCCTGGACCGGGGATGGGACCCAGTACTTC. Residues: CAWTGDGTQYF.

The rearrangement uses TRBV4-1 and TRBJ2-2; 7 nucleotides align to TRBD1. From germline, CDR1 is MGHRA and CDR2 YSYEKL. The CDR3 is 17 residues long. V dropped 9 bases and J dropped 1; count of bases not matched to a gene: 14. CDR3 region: CASTRQGVSVNTGELFF. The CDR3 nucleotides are TGCGCCAGTACCCGACAGGGAGTTTCTGTGAACACCGGGGAGCTGTTTTTT.

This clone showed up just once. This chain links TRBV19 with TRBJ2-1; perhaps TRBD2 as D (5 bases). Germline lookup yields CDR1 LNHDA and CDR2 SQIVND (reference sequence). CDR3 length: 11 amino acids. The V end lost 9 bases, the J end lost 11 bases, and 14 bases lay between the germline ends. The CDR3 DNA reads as TGTGCCAGCATTGAGGGTTTTAAGCAGTTCTTC. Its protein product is CASIEGFKQFF.

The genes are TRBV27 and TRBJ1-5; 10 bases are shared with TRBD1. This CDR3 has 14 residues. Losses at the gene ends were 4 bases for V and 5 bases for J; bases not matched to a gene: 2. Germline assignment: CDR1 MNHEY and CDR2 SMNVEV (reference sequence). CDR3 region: CASSSDRGDQPQHF. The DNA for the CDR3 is TGTGCCAGCAGTTCGGACAGGGGGGATCAGCCCCAGCATTTT.

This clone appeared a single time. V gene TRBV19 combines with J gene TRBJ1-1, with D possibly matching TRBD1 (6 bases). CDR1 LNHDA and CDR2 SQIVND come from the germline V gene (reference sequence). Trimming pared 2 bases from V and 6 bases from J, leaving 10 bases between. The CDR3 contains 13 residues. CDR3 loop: CASSIQDSSEAFF. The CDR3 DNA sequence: TGTGCCAGTAGTATACAGGACAGTTCTGAAGCTTTCTTT.

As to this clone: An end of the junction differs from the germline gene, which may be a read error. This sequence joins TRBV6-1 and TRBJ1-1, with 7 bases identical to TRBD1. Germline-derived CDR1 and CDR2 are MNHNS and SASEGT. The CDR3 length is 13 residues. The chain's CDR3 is CASSEGGTVKTFF. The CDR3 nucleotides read TGTGCCAGCAGCGAAGGGGGGACAGTCAAAACTTTCTTT.

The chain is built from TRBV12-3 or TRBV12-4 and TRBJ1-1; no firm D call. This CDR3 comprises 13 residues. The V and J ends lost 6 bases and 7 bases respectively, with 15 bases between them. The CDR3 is CASRRSGIYEAFF. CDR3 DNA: TGTGCCAGCAGGAGATCCGGGATTTATGAAGCTTTCTTT.

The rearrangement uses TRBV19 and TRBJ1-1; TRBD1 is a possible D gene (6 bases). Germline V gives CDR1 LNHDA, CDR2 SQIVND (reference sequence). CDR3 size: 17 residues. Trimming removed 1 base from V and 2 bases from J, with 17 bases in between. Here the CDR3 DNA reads TGTGCCAGTAGTATAGGAGCTGGGGCAGGGGTTAACACTGAAGCTTTCTTT. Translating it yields CASSIGAGAGVNTEAFF.

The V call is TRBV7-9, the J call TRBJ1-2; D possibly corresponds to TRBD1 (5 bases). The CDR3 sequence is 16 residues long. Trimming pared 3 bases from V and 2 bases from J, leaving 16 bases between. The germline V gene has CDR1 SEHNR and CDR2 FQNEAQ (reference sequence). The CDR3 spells CASSFPRGVENYGYTF. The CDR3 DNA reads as TGTGCCAGCAGCTTCCCCCGGGGGGTGGAAAACTATGGCTACACCTTC.

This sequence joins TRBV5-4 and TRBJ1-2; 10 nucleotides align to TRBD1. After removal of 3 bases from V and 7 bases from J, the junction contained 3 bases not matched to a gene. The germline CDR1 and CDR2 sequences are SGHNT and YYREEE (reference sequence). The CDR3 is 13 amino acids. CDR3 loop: CASSWDRGGGYTF. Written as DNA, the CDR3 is TGTGCCAGCAGCTGGGACAGGGGCGGTGGCTACACCTTC.

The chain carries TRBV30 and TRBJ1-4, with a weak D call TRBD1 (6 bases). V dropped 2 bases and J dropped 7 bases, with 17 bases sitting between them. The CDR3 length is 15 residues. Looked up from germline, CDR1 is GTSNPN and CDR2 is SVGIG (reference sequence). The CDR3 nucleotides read TGTGCCTGGAGTCTCACCCGGGGGGCGTCTGAAAAACTGTTTTTT. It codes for CAWSLTRGASEKLFF.

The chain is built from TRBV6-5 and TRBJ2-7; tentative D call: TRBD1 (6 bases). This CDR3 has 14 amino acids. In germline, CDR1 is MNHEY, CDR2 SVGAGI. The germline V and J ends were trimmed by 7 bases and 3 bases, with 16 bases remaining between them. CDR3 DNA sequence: TGTGCCAGCACCGACCAAGCACAGGGCTACGAGCAGTACTTC. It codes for CASTDQAQGYEQYF.

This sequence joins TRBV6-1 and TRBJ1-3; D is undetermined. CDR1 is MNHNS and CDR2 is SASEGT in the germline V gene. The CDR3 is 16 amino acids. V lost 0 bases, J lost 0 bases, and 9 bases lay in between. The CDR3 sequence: CASSEAPRGSGNTIYF. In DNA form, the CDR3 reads TGTGCCAGCAGTGAAGCTCCCCGCGGCTCTGGAAACACCATATATTTT.

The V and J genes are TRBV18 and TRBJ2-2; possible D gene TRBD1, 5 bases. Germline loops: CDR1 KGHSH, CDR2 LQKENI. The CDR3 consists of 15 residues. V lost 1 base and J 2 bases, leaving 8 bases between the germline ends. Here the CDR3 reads CASSPLGPNTGELFF. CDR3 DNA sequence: TGTGCCAGCTCACCACTGGGGCCAAACACCGGGGAGCTGTTTTTT.

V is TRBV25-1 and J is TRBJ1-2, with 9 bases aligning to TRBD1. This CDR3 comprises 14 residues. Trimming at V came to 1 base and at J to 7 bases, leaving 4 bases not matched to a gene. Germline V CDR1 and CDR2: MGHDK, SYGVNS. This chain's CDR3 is CASSEWTGAAGYTF. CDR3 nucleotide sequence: TGTGCCAGCAGTGAATGGACAGGGGCAGCTGGCTACACCTTC.